Included here is one TCR beta chain sequence, with context. The germline CDR1 and CDR2 sequences are SQVTM and ANQGSEA. The CDR3 has 13 amino acids. The data are from a study of T cells expressing NK-cell markers. Each CDR3 protein gets one entry in TCRdb, which reprocessed the 5' RACE reads and gives no DNA. The specimen's table records 150,000 or so distinct CDR3 sequences. The chain is built from TRBV29-1 and TRBJ1-1. Input material: blood T cells: a sorted CD56 or NKG2C T cell subset, CD4+ or CD8+ T cells, or bulk PBMC T cells (not recorded which). The source of this sequence is a woman aged 45-60 years in good health. The CDR3 sequence: CSVEDNLNTEAFF.